This paragraph reports one T cell receptor beta chain. No antigen is known for it. Nothing much larger sits one base from this clone, and base qualities are not available. These data originate in a study of cytomegalovirus exposure and HLA in healthy donors (dated by TCRdb to 2016 to 2017). About the full investigation: An earlier analysis of several hundred of the donors reported 276 Gb of sequence data and roughly 120 million unique TCR beta sequences obtained from some 170 million T cells. Approximately 300 gigabases of sequencing data and about 92 million unique TCR sequences made up an early release that covered several hundred HLA-typed donors. Among the approximately 420 genotyped donors, approximately 82% belonged to the genetic ancestry cluster associated with self-reported Caucasian donors. The study aimed to test whether signatures of past pathogen exposure could be identified by cataloging public T cell receptors. The study profiled the T cell repertoires of hundreds of subjects by immunosequencing and related them to cytomegalovirus serostatus. Besides the first cohort of roughly 660 subjects, a separate validation cohort made up of 120 different subjects was used. High-throughput TCR immunosequencing, statistical association of individual TCRs with disease status, and machine learning were combined to predict cytomegalovirus infection status. In a later analysis, previously published TCR beta repertoires from several hundred donors were re-analyzed and high-resolution HLA genotyping was added so that TCR occurrence patterns could be studied. In the later analysis, no new phenotypic data were used to find candidate immune exposures; instead, reliance was placed on TCR beta sequences and their occurrence across donors. To decide whether each TCR beta V gene segment behaved as functional or pseudogenic, an earlier analysis of some 600 of the donors relied on high-throughput TCR beta sequencing. Alongside the repertoire data, information on donor age, sex, ethnicity and CMV serostatus was compiled. A later genetic analysis used genome-wide SNP genotypes for about 65% of the 666 donors, treating that subset as a discovery cohort. All discovery cohort repertoires had been generated on a single sequencing platform. HLA typing included class I and class II loci at four-digit resolution. Typing coverage differed by locus: A, B, C, DRB1 and DQB1 were typed in roughly 620-630 donors, DQA1 in 500 to 550, DPA1 in around 580, and DPB1 in approximately 450. Because of strong linkage in the cohort, roughly five DR-DQ haplotypes were treated as single units for association and clustering. Across some 400 genotyped donors of the cohort, an average of roughly 200,000 unique TCR beta nucleotide sequences per donor were sequenced, and approximately 17% of those sequences were non-productive.

The library was produced with the immunoSEQ multiplex PCR assay. For the multiplex PCR, a mixture combining 60 forward primers for TCR Vbeta segments and 13 reverse primers for TCR Jbeta segments was used. Amplification of the CDR3 region of rearranged TCR beta genes was performed with a multiplex PCR assay on genomic DNA. The amplified TCR beta libraries were sequenced on the Illumina HiSeq System as 87-base-pair reads. Per the authors' processing: A later analysis counted approximately 76 million unique TCR beta chains across the 500 to 850 repertoires, and roughly 9.9 million of these chains were shared by at least two donors. A nearest-neighbor algorithm error-corrected the raw reads and collapsed the reads into unique sequences, merging closely related sequences to remove PCR and sequencing errors. V, D and J gene segments were assigned by aligning CDR3 sequences to IMGT reference sequences. Each retained sequence needed at least a six-nucleotide match to both a V gene segment and a J gene segment. Rearrangements were classified as productive when the CDR3 lacked stop codons and remained in frame with V and J, and all other rearrangements were classified as non-productive. CDR3 was defined by IMGT convention, running from the second conserved V-encoded cysteine to the conserved J-encoded phenylalanine. Sequences without an unambiguous match to a single V gene segment were excluded from the earlier analysis of approximately 560 of the donors. An earlier analysis of a few hundred of the donors called V segments functional above 56.7% productive rearrangements and segregating when the between-donor standard deviation exceeded 5%. A statistical classification framework was built to diagnose cytomegalovirus status from the catalog of TCR beta chain sequences. In a later analysis, V and J genes were assigned by comparing TCR nucleotide sequences against IMGT/GENE-DB human TR gene sequences. In a later analysis, CDR3 sequences and most-parsimonious VDJ recombination scenarios were assigned using the TCRdist pipeline. A later analysis defined each TCR beta chain by its CDR3 amino acid sequence plus V-gene family, and excluded reads lacking a unique V-gene family. In a later analysis, around 650 highly shared, low-generation-probability nucleotide sequences were removed to address suspected cross-contamination and a sequencing artifact. In a later analysis, a clonal expansion index for each public chain was calculated from normalized within-repertoire ranks of inferred template counts. In a later analysis, generation probabilities were computed with a VDJ recombination model fitted to out-of-frame rearrangements, and the resulting probabilities were checked against IGoR. A later analysis scored TCR-TCR, TCR-HLA and TCR-CMV co-occurrence with hypergeometric tests, applying a repertoire-size bias correction to TCR pairs. In a later analysis, false discovery rates were estimated by permuting HLA or CMV assignments 20 times. In a later analysis, co-occurring TCRs were grouped with DBSCAN, and TCRdist sequence similarity was added when clustering was performed within HLA-allele-positive subsets. For co-occurrence clustering, repertoires with fewer than 30,000 or more than 120,000 public chains were excluded, along with about five repertoires with anomalous nucleotide sharing. As stored in TCRdb, this immuneACCESS dataset retains in-frame rearrangements with V and J assigned. A fraction of the clones does not appear; measured against another copy, unresolved V genes explain less than half of the discrepancy, and the remainder lacks a known reason. V and J calls and clone size follow that table, whereas D and trimming were derived from the DNA. For this sample the table gives 80,000 to 130,000 clones, of which 75% to 85% were detected only once. Around 4% of the sample lies in the top ten.

The cohort consisted of approximately 670 healthy bone marrow donors. All cohort members were sampled while nominally healthy, although unrecorded immune exposures were likely present. The donor was CMV seropositive and was included in the group of some 290 seropositive cohort members. A peripheral blood sample was provided by each donor, and peripheral blood mononuclear cells were used for TCR beta sequencing. Genomic DNA was extracted from the blood cell samples with the Qiagen DNeasy Blood Extraction Kit. Paper-wide results and their limitations: Assigning TCR associations to individual alleles was difficult when HLA alleles, especially DR and DQ, strongly co-occurred. The earlier analysis of 587 of the donors excluded approximately 17 rarely observed V segments, including chromosome 9 orphons, because counts were too low. According to a later analysis, most CMV-associated TCR beta chains appeared to be HLA-restricted, and the HLA associations seemed to be driven largely by CMV exposure. V-gene and J-gene trimming of TCR beta chains was associated with a missense DCLRE1C variant in a later genetic analysis, and the association was replicated in an independent cohort. Compared with the roughly 700-donor mean, donors in an Asian-associated ancestry cluster had fewer N-insertions in productive TCRs, according to a later genetic analysis. The cohort was sequenced for TCR beta chains only, and without alpha or paired-chain data the features that could be detected were limited. In a later analysis, the rate of TCR association differed among HLA loci, with DRB1 alleles having the most associated TCRs and HLA-C alleles having the fewest. Because HLA typing was missing for some donors at each locus, association tests included only the typed subset. A few of the identified cytomegalovirus-associated TCR beta chains were confirmed in vitro to be specific for cytomegalovirus antigens. In a later analysis, 15,000 to 20,000 TCR beta sequences were associated with specific HLA alleles at a false discovery rate of 0.05. In the study, about 150 TCR beta chains were listed as associated with cytomegalovirus. A later analysis found that HLA-associated TCR beta chains were more clonally expanded and had lower generation probabilities than equally common non-associated chains. The only immune exposure information available for the cohort was CMV serostatus. A further reported finding was that TCR beta sequences accurately predicted the HLA-A and HLA-B alleles for most subjects in the first cohort. Sequencing depth was assumed to be roughly uniform across donors in the presence/absence analyses, though that assumption may not hold. Most TCR sequences were observed very rarely across donors, whereas some public TCRs were present in many individuals. A cluster of highly shared sequence variants was judged likely to represent a technical artifact of the sequencing pipeline. Cytomegalovirus status was reported to be diagnosed by the classifier with high specificity and sensitivity in both the original and validation cohorts. Linkage disequilibrium might explain the correlated functional status among segregating V segments, but an unknown experimental factor could not be ruled out. In an earlier analysis of some 540 of the donors, most TCR beta V segments appeared in productive rearrangements about 87% or about 30% of the time, broadly matching IMGT annotations. In a later analysis, several top co-occurrence clusters were reported to appear linked to parvovirus B19, influenza, CMV and Epstein-Barr virus. The authors suggested that the approach could potentially be generalized to other disease states and immunological phenotypes. The 87-base-pair reads could not distinguish some IMGT-functional V segments, including TRBV6-2 and TRBV6-3, so those segments were excluded.

Looking up the germline V gene yields CDR1 SGDLS and CDR2 YYNGEE. V loses 3 bases, J loses 0 bases, and the germline ends lie 9 bases apart. The CDR3 runs 14 amino acids, cysteine and phenylalanine included. The kept DNA is CDR3 alone, 42 bases in frame from the first base. Sequencing was carried out using PBMCs. This clonotype originated in a female donor in good health and CMV-seropositive. Here the chain combines TRBV9 and TRBJ2-5; D gene: possibly TRBD2, on 5 matching bases. CDR3 loop: CASSGKRNQETQYF. The DNA sequence is TGTGCCAGCAGCGGTAAGCGGAACCAAGAGACCCAGTACTTC.